The rows below give T cell receptor beta chains drawn from one sample of a study of CD4+ T cells in melanoma. Some clones are missing from TCRdb's copy, which holds only in-frame ones; the method was immunoSEQ multiplex PCR. Of 7,000 or so clones in the sample, 50% to 75% were seen once. Specimen: cells from a culture (not recorded whether cultured in vitro). The receptors stem from a human donor with melanoma. Each CDR3 is given with its conserved first and last residue. A D gene is named only where the DNA matches it firmly. The size entry is marked missing in some rows and otherwise reads once, few, many or a size class.

d_gene: .
abundance: .
v_gene: TRBV11-2
j_gene: TRBJ2-3
CDR3nt: TGTGCCAGTATACCACAAGGTCGAGGCGATACGCAGTATTTT
CDR3aa: CASIPQGRGDTQYF

d_gene: .
abundance: .
v_gene: TRBV3-1/TRBV3-2
j_gene: TRBJ2-3
CDR3nt: TGTGCCAGCAGCCAAAGACTGGGGGGGGCGGGCACAGATACGCAGTATTTT
CDR3aa: CASSQRLGGAGTDTQYF

d_gene: .
abundance: .
v_gene: TRBV4-1
j_gene: TRBJ2-3
CDR3nt: TGCGCCAGCGAGGGACGCACAGATACGCAGTATTTT
CDR3aa: CASEGRTDTQYF

d_gene: TRBD2
abundance: few
v_gene: TRBV29-1
j_gene: TRBJ2-2
CDR3nt: TGCAGCGGGGGGGGGGTCTTACTCACCGGGGAGCTGTTTTTT
CDR3aa: CSGGGVLLTGELFF

d_gene: TRBD1
abundance: .
v_gene: TRBV28
j_gene: TRBJ1-5
CDR3nt: TGTGCCAGCAGATCGGGACAGGGACATTCCCGCGATCAGCCCCAGCATTTT
CDR3aa: CASRSGQGHSRDQPQHF

d_gene: .
abundance: .
v_gene: TRBV5-8
j_gene: TRBJ2-5
CDR3nt: TGTGCCAGCAGCTTGGAAGGGGACTTGGAGACCCAGTACTTC
CDR3aa: CASSLEGDLETQYF

d_gene: TRBD1
abundance: .
v_gene: TRBV6-2/TRBV6-3
j_gene: TRBJ1-5
CDR3nt: TGTGCCAGCAGCGGGACAGGGGGTCAGCCCCAGCATTTT
CDR3aa: CASSGTGGQPQHF

d_gene: .
abundance: once
v_gene: TRBV5-1
j_gene: TRBJ1-1
CDR3nt: TGCGCCAGCAGCGGAGGCGTACCTCCTGAAGCTTTCTTT
CDR3aa: CASSGGVPPEAFF

d_gene: TRBD1
abundance: few
v_gene: TRBV29-1
j_gene: TRBJ1-3
CDR3nt: TGCAGCGTGGAGGACAGGCGGAACACCATATATTTT
CDR3aa: CSVEDRRNTIYF

d_gene: TRBD1
abundance: medium-sized
v_gene: TRBV30
j_gene: TRBJ2-7
CDR3nt: TGTGCCTGGACGGGACAGCGAGTTTACGAGCAGTACTTC
CDR3aa: CAWTGQRVYEQYF

d_gene: TRBD2
abundance: .
v_gene: TRBV27
j_gene: TRBJ2-1
CDR3nt: TGTGCCAGCAGTGAACTAGCGGGGGGCGGGGATGAGCAGTTCTTC
CDR3aa: CASSELAGGGDEQFF

d_gene: .
abundance: once
v_gene: TRBV7-9
j_gene: TRBJ1-1
CDR3nt: TGTGCCAGCAGCTTAGGGGGTACAGTTAACACTGAAGCTTTCTTT
CDR3aa: CASSLGGTVNTEAFF

d_gene: .
abundance: .
v_gene: TRBV6-6
j_gene: TRBJ2-3
CDR3nt: TGTGCCAGCAGTTACTCGGGCCCGGCAGGAGATACGCAGTATTTT
CDR3aa: CASSYSGPAGDTQYF

d_gene: .
abundance: few
v_gene: TRBV27
j_gene: TRBJ2-1
CDR3nt: TGTGCCAGCAGTCAGTACAATGAGCAGTTCTTC
CDR3aa: CASSQYNEQFF

d_gene: TRBD1
abundance: .
v_gene: TRBV7-9
j_gene: TRBJ2-1
CDR3nt: TGTGCCAGCAGCTCAACAGGGGCCGTAGGGTTCTTC
CDR3aa: CASSSTGAVGFF

d_gene: .
abundance: once
v_gene: TRBV18
j_gene: TRBJ1-3
CDR3nt: TGTGCCAGCTCGCCACGGATAGGAGGCGCCTCTGGAAACACCATATATTTT
CDR3aa: CASSPRIGGASGNTIYF

d_gene: .
abundance: .
v_gene: TRBV2
j_gene: TRBJ2-7
CDR3nt: TGTGCCAGCAGTGATATGGACGAGCAGTACTTC
CDR3aa: CASSDMDEQYF

d_gene: TRBD1
abundance: .
v_gene: TRBV7-9
j_gene: TRBJ1-6
CDR3nt: TGTGCCAGCAGGGGACAGGGGGATTCACCCCTCCACTTT
CDR3aa: CASRGQGDSPLHF

d_gene: TRBD1
abundance: .
v_gene: TRBV7-9
j_gene: TRBJ1-1
CDR3nt: TGTGCCAGCGGGGGGACAGCTTACACTGAAGCTTTCTTT
CDR3aa: CASGGTAYTEAFF

d_gene: .
abundance: medium-sized
v_gene: TRBV7-3
j_gene: TRBJ1-5
CDR3nt: TGTGCCAGCAGCTTAGGGCCGGATCAGCCCCAGCATTTT
CDR3aa: CASSLGPDQPQHF

d_gene: .
abundance: .
v_gene: TRBV5-5
j_gene: TRBJ2-7
CDR3nt: TGTGCCAGCAGCTTGGATTCTCCGGGGGCGAACGAGCAGTACTTC
CDR3aa: CASSLDSPGANEQYF

d_gene: TRBD2
abundance: large
v_gene: TRBV6-5
j_gene: TRBJ2-7
CDR3nt: TGTGCCAGCGGAGCGGGAGGCTACGAGCAGTACTTC
CDR3aa: CASGAGGYEQYF

d_gene: .
abundance: .
v_gene: TRBV28
j_gene: TRBJ1-2
CDR3nt: TGTGCCAGCAGTACGACTGGACAGATGAACTATGGCTACACCTTC
CDR3aa: CASSTTGQMNYGYTF

d_gene: TRBD1
abundance: .
v_gene: TRBV9
j_gene: TRBJ2-5
CDR3nt: TGTGCCAGCAGCCCGCCGGGACAGGGGGTAGGAGAGACCCAGTACTTC
CDR3aa: CASSPPGQGVGETQYF

d_gene: .
abundance: once
v_gene: TRBV20-1
j_gene: TRBJ2-7
CDR3nt: TGCAGTGCTCGCGTGGATTACGAGCAGTACTTC
CDR3aa: CSARVDYEQYF

d_gene: .
abundance: .
v_gene: TRBV6-6
j_gene: TRBJ2-2
CDR3nt: TGTGCCAGCAGTTACTCCGCCCCCCGGAGCACCGGGGAGCTGTTTTTT
CDR3aa: CASSYSAPRSTGELFF

d_gene: .
abundance: .
v_gene: TRBV29-1
j_gene: TRBJ2-5
CDR3nt: TGCAGCGTTGTGGAGCAGGTACTGCGGACCCAGTACTTC
CDR3aa: CSVVEQVLRTQYF

d_gene: .
abundance: once
v_gene: TRBV19
j_gene: TRBJ1-4
CDR3nt: TGTGCCAGTAGTCCCCGATCTTCACACGGGGGAAAACTGTTTTTT
CDR3aa: CASSPRSSHGGKLFF

d_gene: .
abundance: .
v_gene: TRBV15
j_gene: TRBJ2-7
CDR3nt: TGTGCCACCAGCAGAGGGGGGGTATACGAGCAGTACTTC
CDR3aa: CATSRGGVYEQYF

d_gene: .
abundance: .
v_gene: TRBV5-6
j_gene: TRBJ2-1
CDR3nt: TGTGCCAGCAGCTTGGGGGACACTGAGCAGTTCTTC
CDR3aa: CASSLGDTEQFF

d_gene: .
abundance: medium-sized
v_gene: TRBV6-2/TRBV6-3
j_gene: TRBJ1-2
CDR3nt: TGTGCCAGCAGTTACCTTACAGGGACCAACTATGGCTACACCTTC
CDR3aa: CASSYLTGTNYGYTF

d_gene: .
abundance: .
v_gene: TRBV4-3
j_gene: TRBJ1-6
CDR3nt: TGCGCCAGCAGCCAAGGGGGCACAGGGTCACCCCTCCACTTT
CDR3aa: CASSQGGTGSPLHF

d_gene: .
abundance: few
v_gene: TRBV4-2
j_gene: TRBJ2-7
CDR3nt: TGTGCCAGCAGCCAAGGCCCCAGTCCAGCCTACGAGCAGTACTTC
CDR3aa: CASSQGPSPAYEQYF

d_gene: .
abundance: once
v_gene: TRBV15
j_gene: TRBJ2-5
CDR3nt: TGTGCCACCAGCAGAGACGCGGAGACCCAGTACTTC
CDR3aa: CATSRDAETQYF

d_gene: .
abundance: medium-sized
v_gene: TRBV4-1
j_gene: TRBJ2-1
CDR3nt: TGCGCCAGCAGCCGTCACCAGAGCGGGTCGTACAATGAGCAGTTCTTC
CDR3aa: CASSRHQSGSYNEQFF

d_gene: .
abundance: .
v_gene: TRBV5-4
j_gene: TRBJ1-1
CDR3nt: TGTGCCAGCAGCTTGTCCCTGAACACTGAAGCTTTCTTT
CDR3aa: CASSLSLNTEAFF

d_gene: .
abundance: .
v_gene: TRBV4-1
j_gene: TRBJ2-7
CDR3nt: TGCGCCAGCAGCCATCTCCCCGGCTCCTACGAGCAGTACTTC
CDR3aa: CASSHLPGSYEQYF

d_gene: .
abundance: few
v_gene: TRBV5-1
j_gene: TRBJ1-2
CDR3nt: TGCGCCAGCAGCTTGTCGGGTTATGGCTACACCTTC
CDR3aa: CASSLSGYGYTF

d_gene: TRBD1
abundance: .
v_gene: TRBV19
j_gene: TRBJ1-4
CDR3nt: TGTGCCAGTAGTACGACAGGGTATGGAACTAATGAAAAACTGTTTTTT
CDR3aa: CASSTTGYGTNEKLFF

d_gene: TRBD2
abundance: large
v_gene: TRBV6-5
j_gene: TRBJ2-3
CDR3nt: TGTGCCAGCAGTTACTCCGAGCGGGGGGGCCCGGATACGCAGTATTTT
CDR3aa: CASSYSERGGPDTQYF

d_gene: TRBD1
abundance: .
v_gene: TRBV30
j_gene: TRBJ1-6
CDR3nt: TGTGCCTGGAGTCCCCGCGGGACAGGGGGCGCAACTTATAATTCACCCCTCCACTTT
CDR3aa: CAWSPRGTGGATYNSPLHF

d_gene: .
abundance: .
v_gene: TRBV3-1/TRBV3-2
j_gene: TRBJ1-6
CDR3nt: TGTGCCAGCAGCCACCTAGGGGCGGGTCGGAATTCACCCCTCCACTTT
CDR3aa: CASSHLGAGRNSPLHF

d_gene: .
abundance: few
v_gene: TRBV5-5
j_gene: TRBJ1-1
CDR3nt: TGTGCCAGCAGCTTGGTCCAGCGAGGAACTGAAGCTTTCTTT
CDR3aa: CASSLVQRGTEAFF

d_gene: TRBD2
abundance: once
v_gene: TRBV7-2
j_gene: TRBJ2-2
CDR3nt: TGTGCCAGCAGCTTAGAGTGGGAGGGCCCCGGGGAGCTGTTTTTT
CDR3aa: CASSLEWEGPGELFF

d_gene: .
abundance: .
v_gene: TRBV30
j_gene: TRBJ1-2
CDR3nt: TGTGCCTGGAGTGTGGAGCCGATTTATGGCTACACCTTC
CDR3aa: CAWSVEPIYGYTF

d_gene: TRBD2
abundance: .
v_gene: TRBV9
j_gene: TRBJ2-1
CDR3nt: TGTGCCAGCAGCGTATATGGACTAGCGGGGGGAAATGAGCAGTTCTTC
CDR3aa: CASSVYGLAGGNEQFF

d_gene: .
abundance: .
v_gene: TRBV6-2/TRBV6-3
j_gene: TRBJ2-5
CDR3nt: TGTGCCAGCAGCTTACTAGCGGGGACAGGGGAGACCCAGTACTTC
CDR3aa: CASSLLAGTGETQYF

d_gene: TRBD1
abundance: .
v_gene: TRBV5-1
j_gene: TRBJ1-2
CDR3nt: TGCGCCAGCAGCTTGGGGGGGACAGGGGGACATCATGGCTACACCTTC
CDR3aa: CASSLGGTGGHHGYTF

d_gene: .
abundance: few
v_gene: TRBV29-1
j_gene: TRBJ2-1
CDR3nt: TGCAGCGTTGAAGGAAACAGTTACAATGAGCAGTTCTTC
CDR3aa: CSVEGNSYNEQFF

d_gene: .
abundance: medium-sized
v_gene: TRBV5-1
j_gene: TRBJ1-1
CDR3nt: TGCGCCAGCAGCTCGGACACTGAAGCTTTCTTT
CDR3aa: CASSSDTEAFF

d_gene: .
abundance: .
v_gene: TRBV7-9
j_gene: TRBJ2-7
CDR3nt: TGTGCCAGCAGCCCCCCTGGAACCTACGAGCAGTACTTC
CDR3aa: CASSPPGTYEQYF

d_gene: TRBD2
abundance: medium-sized
v_gene: TRBV27
j_gene: TRBJ2-7
CDR3nt: TGTGCCAGCAGCCAGGTAGCGGGGTACATCTCCTACGAGCAGTACTTC
CDR3aa: CASSQVAGYISYEQYF

d_gene: TRBD2
abundance: .
v_gene: TRBV18
j_gene: TRBJ2-1
CDR3nt: TGTGCCAGCTCACGACGACATTTAGCGGGGGGGCATCCTGAGCAGTTCTTC
CDR3aa: CASSRRHLAGGHPEQFF